The source of this T cell receptor (beta chain) is a study of T cell changes during pregnancy in multiple sclerosis. The CDR3 has 17 amino acids. Germline CDR1 LNHDA, CDR2 SQIVND (reference sequence). Clones were sequenced by immunoSEQ multiplex PCR, and TCRdb holds only the in-frame ones, with some missing. The sample has around 36,000 clones; 91% are singletons. This clone has only one observation. A read error may account for a junction end that differs from germline. This sequence originates from a female donor with multiple sclerosis, enrolled in a pregnancy study. The sample was CD8+ T cells from peripheral blood mononuclear cells, taken before pregnancy. The chain is built from TRBV19 and TRBJ2-1; 12 bases are shared with TRBD2. The CDR3 nucleotides read TGTGCCAGTAGTATGGAGGTGACTAGCGGGAGCTACGATGAGCAGTTCTTC. It codes for CASSMEVTSGSYDEQFF.